This T cell receptor beta chain stems from a study of identical twins. TCRdb re-called the 5' RACE reads with MiXCR, one entry per CDR3 protein. The sample includes 200,000 to 250,000 distinct CDR3 sequences, approximately 5.9% seen only once; the top ten take approximately 14%. Trimming took 1 base from V and 3 from J; bases not matched to a gene: 5. The CDR3 is made up of 16 amino acids. The germline V gene has CDR1 SEHNR and CDR2 FQNEAQ (reference sequence). In addition, the sample was reused for a study of T cells expressing NK-cell markers.

The clonotype originates from a woman between 18 and 30 years old in good health. This chain joins TRBV7-9 and TRBJ1-4, with TRBD1 matching over 7 bases. Input material: CD8+ T cells sorted from blood. The CDR3 protein is CASSLVSQGANEKLFF. The DNA for the CDR3 is TGTGCCAGCAGCTTAGTTTCGCAGGGGGCTAATGAAAAACTGTTTTTT.